The clone carrying this TCR beta chain came up many times. The CDR3 loop spans 14 amino acids. Germline V gene data show CDR1 as DFQATT and CDR2 as SNEGSKA (reference sequence). With V trimmed by 0 bases and J by 11 bases, 9 bases remained unmatched. TCRdb processed the 5' RACE reads anew with MiXCR; each CDR3 protein has one entry. The data show 200,000 to 250,000 distinct CDR3 sequences, around 6.6% seen once. These data come from a study of identical twins. These data also featured in a second study, about yellow fever vaccine responses in identical twins.

The clonotype was recovered from a woman aged 18 to 35 in good health. V and J are TRBV20-1 and TRBJ2-5; 10 nucleotides line up with TRBD2. The sample consisted of memory (CD45RO+) T cells sorted from blood. Written as DNA, the CDR3 is TGCAGTGCTAGAGATGGGGCTAGCGGGGGTCGGCAGTACTTC. It is translated as CSARDGASGGRQYF.